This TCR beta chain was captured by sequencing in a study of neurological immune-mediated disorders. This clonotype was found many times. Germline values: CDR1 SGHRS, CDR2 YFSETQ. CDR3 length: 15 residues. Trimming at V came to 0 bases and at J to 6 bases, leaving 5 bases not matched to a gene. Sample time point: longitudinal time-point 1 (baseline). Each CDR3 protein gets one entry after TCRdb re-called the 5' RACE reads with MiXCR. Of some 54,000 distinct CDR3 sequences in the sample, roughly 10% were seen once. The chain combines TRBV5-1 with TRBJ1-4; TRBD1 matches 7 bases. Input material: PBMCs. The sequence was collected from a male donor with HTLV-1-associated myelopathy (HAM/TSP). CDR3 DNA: TGCGCCAGCAGCTTGGTTTGGGACAGAGATGAAAAACTGTTTTTT. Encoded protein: CASSLVWDRDEKLFF.